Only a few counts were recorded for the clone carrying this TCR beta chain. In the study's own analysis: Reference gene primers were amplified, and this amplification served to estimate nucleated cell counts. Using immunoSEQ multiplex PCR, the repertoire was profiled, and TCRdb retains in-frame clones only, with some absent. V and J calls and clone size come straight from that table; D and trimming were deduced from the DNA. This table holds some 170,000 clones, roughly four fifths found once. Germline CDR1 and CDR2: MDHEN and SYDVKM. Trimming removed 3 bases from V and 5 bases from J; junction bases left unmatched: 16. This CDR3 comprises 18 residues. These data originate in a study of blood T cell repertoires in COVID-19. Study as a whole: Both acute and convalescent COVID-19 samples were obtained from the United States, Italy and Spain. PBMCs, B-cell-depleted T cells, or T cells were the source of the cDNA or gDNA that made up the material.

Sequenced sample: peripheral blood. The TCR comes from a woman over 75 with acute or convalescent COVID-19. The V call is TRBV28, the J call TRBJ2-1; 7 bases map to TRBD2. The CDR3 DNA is TGTGCCAGCAGTTTCTCAGCGGGACTCGGATCCCTAGACAATGAGCAGTTCTTC. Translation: CASSFSAGLGSLDNEQFF. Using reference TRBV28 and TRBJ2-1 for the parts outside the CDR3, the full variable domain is DVKVTQSSRYLVKRTGEKVFLECVQDMDHENMFWYRQDPGLGLRLIYFSYDVKMKEKGDIPEGYSVSREKKERFSLILESASTNQTSMYLCASSFSAGLGSLDNEQFFGPGTRLTVL.